The rows below give T cell receptor beta chains drawn from one sample of a study of cytotoxic CD8 clonotypes in ibrutinib-treated CLL. Generated by immunoSEQ multiplex PCR, the TCRdb table keeps only in-frame clones and is missing some. The repertoire holds roughly 150,000 clones, around nine tenths seen once, with around 2.7% in the top ten. This material consisted of PBMCs, taken at disease progression, from a patient treated with ibrutinib. These receptor sequences come from a human donor with chronic lymphocytic leukemia. Each CDR3 is given with its conserved first and last residue. A D gene is named only where the DNA matches it firmly. Not all rows give a size; the values are once, few, many and, for expanded clones, a class.

>TRBV7-9|.|.|TRBJ1-1
TGTGCCAGCAGCTTAGAAGAGGGCACTGAAGCTTTCTTT
CASSLEEGTEAFF
>TRBV11-3|.|.|TRBJ1-1
TGTGCCAGCAGCCCGGACCAGGGGTCCACTGAAGCTTTCTTT
CASSPDQGSTEAFF
>TRBV18|TRBD2|.|TRBJ2-1
TGTGCCAGCTCACCCGGACTAGCGACGGGTCGTGAGCAGTTCTTC
CASSPGLATGREQFF
>TRBV19|.|.|TRBJ1-1
TGTGCCAGCCGACTTCGGACAGCGAACACTGAAGCTTTCTTT
CASRLRTANTEAFF
>TRBV30|TRBD2|.|TRBJ2-3
TGTGCCTGGAGTAAAAAAGCGGGAGGGGGAGATACGCAGTATTTT
CAWSKKAGGGDTQYF
>TRBV10-3|TRBD2|.|TRBJ2-3
TGTGCCATCAGTGAGTCGATGAGCGGGATCACAGATACGCAGTATTTT
CAISESMSGITDTQYF
>TRBV30|TRBD2|.|TRBJ2-5
TGTGCCTGGAGTGCCGGGACTAGCGGGAGGATATCGGAGACCCAGTACTTC
CAWSAGTSGRISETQYF
>TRBV7-2|TRBD2|.|TRBJ2-3
TGTGCCAGCAGCCTAGCTAGCGGGTATAGCACAGATACGCAGTATTTT
CASSLASGYSTDTQYF
>TRBV2|.|.|TRBJ2-1
TGTGCCAGTCGGTATCAGGGGACCCAACGTGGTGAGCAGTTCTTC
CASRYQGTQRGEQFF
>TRBV10-3|.|few|TRBJ1-5
TGTGCCATCAGGAAGGAAAGAGGTGACAATCAGCCCCAGCATTTT
CAIRKERGDNQPQHF
>TRBV4-2|TRBD2|.|TRBJ2-2
TGTGCCAGCAGCCCCCTTTTCCCTAGCGGGAGTTGGACCGGGGAGCTGTTTTTT
CASSPLFPSGSWTGELFF
>TRBV10-1|.|.|TRBJ1-2
TGCGCCAGCCAACAGGATCTTAACTATGGCTACACCTTC
CASQQDLNYGYTF
>TRBV6-1|.|.|TRBJ1-2
TGTGCCAGCATTAAAGGGAGCCACTATGGCTACACCTTC
CASIKGSHYGYTF
>TRBV7-6|.|.|TRBJ2-7
TGTGCCAGCAGCTTATACGGCGAAAGGGGCGAGCAGTACTTC
CASSLYGERGEQYF
>TRBV5-6|.|.|TRBJ2-7
TGTGCCAGCACCTCCGCGGACCCGTGGGGCGAGCAGTACTTC
CASTSADPWGEQYF
>TRBV2|TRBD1|.|TRBJ1-1
TGTGCCAGCAGGGAAAGCCAAACAGGGGGAGGCACTGAAGCTTTCTTT
CASRESQTGGGTEAFF